The 13 T cell receptor beta chains given below trace back to one sample, sequenced in a study of T cells in localized non-small cell lung cancer. Clones were read by immunoSEQ multiplex PCR, and TCRdb kept only the in-frame ones, dropping some. The top ten clones hold approximately 7.1% of a sample with thousands of clones, approximately 32% of them seen once. The sequences come from normal lung tissue next to the tumor, collected before any cancer treatment. These receptors were taken from a woman aged 35-75 years with stage I lung adenocarcinoma.

V usage is TRBV6-8 and J usage is TRBJ1-2; 9 bases line up with TRBD1. The CDR3 has 13 residues. The germline gives CDR1 MNHGY, CDR2 SAAAGT. The junction had 4 bases not matched to a gene; V was cut back by 6 bases and J by 5 bases. CDR3 sequence (DNA): TGTGCCAGCAGACCCGGACAGGGGTATGGCTACACCTTC. This sequence encodes CASRPGQGYGYTF.

The chain is built from TRBV9 and TRBJ1-1; no definite D call. Trimming took off 4 bases at V and 4 bases at J, with 14 bases between the two ends. Per the germline V gene, CDR1 is SGDLS and CDR2 is YYNGEE. There are 14 residues in the CDR3. CDR3 sequence reads: CASSPSPVGTEAFF. CDR3 nucleotide sequence: TGTGCCAGCAGCCCTTCCCCCGTTGGCACTGAAGCTTTCTTT.

This clone is labeled large. This chain links TRBV9 with TRBJ1-1; D not resolved. CDR1 is SGDLS, CDR2 YYNGEE, per germline. The CDR3 contains 13 residues. V gave up 6 bases and J gave up 0 bases, with 9 bases separating them. The CDR3 region is CASTLNMNTEAFF. The CDR3 DNA follows: TGTGCCAGCACCCTGAACATGAACACTGAAGCTTTCTTT.

The chain has TRBV5-1 and TRBJ1-1; the D is unclear. Germline V gives CDR1 SGHRS, CDR2 YFSETQ. CDR3 length equals 15 residues. V gave up 1 base and J gave up 4 bases, with 14 bases separating them. The CDR3 protein is CASSLIGVRGTEAFF. The CDR3 nucleotides read TGCGCCAGCAGCTTGATTGGGGTTCGGGGCACTGAAGCTTTCTTT.

This clone was seen once. V usage is TRBV30 and J usage is TRBJ1-2, with no clear D. Trimming took 2 bases from V and 1 from J, leaving 5 bases between them. Germline CDR1 is GTSNPN and CDR2 is SVGIG (reference sequence). The CDR3 has 12 amino acids. DNA for the CDR3: TGTGCCTGGAGTAAGGGTAACTATGGCTACACCTTC. Residues: CAWSKGNYGYTF. Supplemented by reference TRBV30 and TRBJ1-2, the full variable domain reads SQTIHQWPATLVQPVGSPLSLECTVEGTSNPNLYWYRQAAGRGLQLLFYSVGIGQISSEVPQNLSASRPQDRQFILSSKKLLLSDSGFYLCAWSKGNYGYTFGSGTRLTVV.

The rearrangement joins TRBV19 to TRBJ2-7; 12 bases fit TRBD1. Trimming cost V 9 bases and J 6 bases; bases outside gene matches: 9. This CDR3 spans 14 amino acids. CDR1 is LNHDA, CDR2 SQIVND, per germline (reference sequence). The DNA for the CDR3 is TGTGCCAGCGCCGGGACAGGGGGCGTTGGCGAGCAGTACTTC. Translation gives CASAGTGGVGEQYF. Variable domain in full (rest from reference TRBV19 and TRBJ2-7): DGGITQSPKYLFRKEGQNVTLSCEQNLNHDAMYWYRQDPGQGLRLIYYSQIVNDFQKGDIAEGYSVSREKKESFPLTVTSAQKNPTAFYLCASAGTGGVGEQYFGPGTRLTVT.

This chain connects TRBV28 to TRBJ1-3; the match to TRBD1 covers 9 bases. Looked up from germline, CDR1 is MDHEN and CDR2 is SYDVKM. This CDR3 spans 15 amino acids. V lost 5 bases, J lost 2 bases, and 4 bases stayed unmatched. The CDR3 loop is CASSPGTGTGNTIYF. CDR3 in DNA: TGTGCCAGCAGTCCCGGGACAGGGACTGGAAACACCATATATTTT. Full variable domain (remainder filled in from reference TRBV28 and TRBJ1-3): DVKVTQSSRYLVKRTGEKVFLECVQDMDHENMFWYRQDPGLGLRLIYFSYDVKMKEKGDIPEGYSVSREKKERFSLILESASTNQTSMYLCASSPGTGTGNTIYFGEGSWLTVV.

The chain combines TRBV28 with TRBJ1-6; a possible D gene is TRBD1 (6 bases). Per germline, CDR1 MDHEN and CDR2 SYDVKM. The CDR3 has 17 residues. The V and J ends lost 5 bases and 0 bases respectively, with 14 bases between them. The CDR3 DNA follows: TGTGCCAGCAGTCTCACCCCGACAGGCTCCTATAATTCACCCCTCCACTTT. Its translation is CASSLTPTGSYNSPLHF. Together with reference TRBV28 and TRBJ1-6, the CDR3 gives the full variable domain: DVKVTQSSRYLVKRTGEKVFLECVQDMDHENMFWYRQDPGLGLRLIYFSYDVKMKEKGDIPEGYSVSREKKERFSLILESASTNQTSMYLCASSLTPTGSYNSPLHFGNGTRLTVT.

In this sample, this clone turned up a few times. V usage is TRBV19 and J usage is TRBJ1-5; perhaps TRBD1 as D (5 bases). This CDR3 contains 15 residues. Germline V gene sequence: CDR1 LNHDA, CDR2 SQIVND (reference sequence). V lost 2 bases, J lost 0 bases, and 8 bases lay in between. The CDR3 region is CASSIRQISNQPQHF. The CDR3 nucleotides read TGTGCCAGTAGTATACGACAGATTAGCAATCAGCCCCAGCATTTT.

The chain joins TRBV14 to TRBJ1-6; no reliable D call. Per germline, CDR1 SGHDN and CDR2 FVKESK. The CDR3 runs to 13 residues. Trimming took off 4 bases at V and 9 bases at J, with 10 bases between the two ends. The CDR3 spells CASSLGSASPLHF. Here the CDR3 DNA reads TGTGCCAGCAGCCTGGGATCGGCTTCACCCCTCCACTTT.

The rearrangement links TRBV6-8 to TRBJ1-1; weak D call: TRBD1 (6 bases). This CDR3 is built from 13 residues. Germline CDR1 is MNHGY and CDR2 is SAAAGT. The germline V and J ends were trimmed by 8 bases and 0 bases, with 10 bases remaining between them. CDR3 protein: CASGGQLNTEAFF. DNA for the CDR3: TGTGCCAGCGGCGGACAGCTGAACACTGAAGCTTTCTTT.

Only a few counts were recorded for this clone. The chain combines TRBV10-3 with TRBJ2-7; 12 positions agree with TRBD1. The ends lost 2 bases at V and 5 bases at J; junction bases unmatched: 4. The CDR3 has 15 amino acids. CDR1 is ENHRY and CDR2 is SYGVKD in the germline V gene. CDR3 sequence reads: CAISEHGTGGHEQYF. DNA of the CDR3: TGTGCCATCAGTGAGCATGGGACAGGGGGCCACGAGCAGTACTTC.

This clone appeared a few times. This sequence joins TRBV6-8 and TRBJ1-1, with D maybe TRBD1 (6 bases). The ends were cut back, 0 bases at V and 1 base at J, with 15 bases in the middle. Germline CDR1 reads MNHGY; CDR2 reads SAAAGT. The CDR3 is 17 residues long. The CDR3 DNA reads as TGTGCCAGCAGTTACTCTGAGGGGGTAGGCCGGAACACTGAAGCTTTCTTT. Protein sequence: CASSYSEGVGRNTEAFF.